Below are 7 T cell receptor beta chains sequenced from a single sample in a study of shared clonotypes between healthy human individuals (dated by TCRdb to the early 2020s). Library preparation employed the immunoSEQ multiplex PCR assay. TCRdb holds this immuneACCESS table with in-frame rearrangements only. Some clones are missing; in checked studies, unresolved V genes explain under half, and the rest has no known cause. This sample comprises over 700,000 clones, over 60% of them detected only once. The ten biggest clones cover less than 2% of the sample. Material for sequencing was memory CD4+ T cells sorted from blood. The cell subset or site label, as the study defines it: CD45RA-negative fraction. The receptor set was obtained from a woman aged 25 to 45 in good health.

V usage is TRBV14 and J usage is TRBJ1-1; D is possibly TRBD1 (6 bases). The CDR3 is 14 amino acids. With 1 base removed from V and 9 bases from J, the gap between germline ends came to 15 bases. Germline CDR1 reads SGHDN; CDR2 reads FVKESK. In DNA, the CDR3 is TGTGCCAGCAGCCAAGGGTTCACAGGGACGAAAGCTTTCTTT. It specifies CASSQGFTGTKAFF.

The V gene is TRBV4-1, the J gene TRBJ2-1, with 7 bases matching TRBD2. The CDR3 totals 17 residues. The trim removed 2 bases at V and 3 bases at J, leaving 10 bases unmatched. Germline lookup yields CDR1 MGHRA and CDR2 YSYEKL. The CDR3 DNA reads TGCGCCAGCAGCCAAAGTCCAGCGGGAACGGTCTACAATGAGCAGTTCTTC. It yields the protein CASSQSPAGTVYNEQFF.

In nucleotides, the CDR3 is TGCAGCGTTGGGGACATTGGACAGGGCCTCTTCGAGCAGTACTTC. Residues: CSVGDIGQGLFEQYF. The chain carries TRBV29-1 and TRBJ2-7, with 8 bases aligning to TRBD1. Losses at the gene ends were 4 bases for V and 6 bases for J; bases not matched to a gene: 14. The CDR3 length is 15 residues. Per germline, CDR1 SQVTM and CDR2 ANQGSEA.

The chain links TRBV19 to TRBJ2-5, with 10 bases that match TRBD2. Germline V lookup: CDR1 LNHDA, CDR2 SQIVND (reference sequence). The CDR3 covers 16 residues. Losses at the gene ends were 5 bases for V and 5 bases for J; bases not matched to a gene: 11. The CDR3 DNA reads as TGTGCCAGTAGTTCCCGTGGTGGAGCGGGAGGGGAGACCCAGTACTTC. Translation: CASSSRGGAGGETQYF.

The CDR3 reads CASSVTGGAGTGELFF. The CDR3 coding sequence is TGTGCCAGCAGCGTGACAGGGGGCGCCGGCACCGGGGAGCTGTTTTTT. The chain uses TRBV9 and TRBJ2-2; 10 bases are a match to TRBD1. Trimming took 2 bases from V and 4 from J; bases not matched to a gene: 5. This CDR3 comprises 16 residues. Germline V gives CDR1 SGDLS, CDR2 YYNGEE.

This rearrangement joins TRBV28 to TRBJ2-7; D perhaps matches TRBD1 (6 bases). The length of the CDR3 is 16 residues. Germline V gene data show CDR1 as MDHEN and CDR2 as SYDVKM. Trimming took off 5 bases at V and 7 bases at J, with 24 bases between the two ends. For the CDR3, the DNA is TGTGCCAGCAGTCCGACGGGACACCTCTTGACCGGGGAGCAGTACTTC. It codes for CASSPTGHLLTGEQYF.

The V call is TRBV6-5, the J call TRBJ1-4; D gene unclear. Germline V lookup: CDR1 MNHEY, CDR2 SVGAGI. Trimming cost V 0 bases and J 4 bases, with 12 bases left between them. The CDR3 runs 16 residues. The CDR3 DNA reads as TGTGCCAGCAGTTACTCGGCGGGCAGGTATAATGAAAAACTGTTTTTT. Translated, it gives CASSYSAGRYNEKLFF.